This T cell receptor (beta chain) was profiled in a study of tumor-infiltrating lymphocytes in primary liver carcinoma. Study-wide background: Ranging in age from 30 to 69 years, the patients were men and women. The study obtained roughly 3.5 to 7.13 million productive TCRbeta reads per sample, similar across tissue types.

Many counts were recorded for this clonotype. They got blood RNA out of unsorted whole blood and also pulled out germline DNA. Before surgery, about 4 milliliters of EDTA blood were taken. TCR beta cDNA was prepared out of roughly 520 ng total RNA by means of a constant-region primer. Library construction for TCR beta comprised three nested multiplex PCR rounds performed with slightly modified ARM-PCR. Researchers ran the first two PCR rounds for approximately 10 cycles each with TRBV1-TRBV30 forward primers and a C-beta reverse primer. TCRdb re-analysed the multiplex PCR reads in MiXCR, keeping a single row per CDR3 protein. This sample has approximately 300,000 distinct CDR3 sequences, with 50% to 70% found just once. The CDR3 loop spans 16 amino acids. Trimming removed 4 bases from V and 2 bases from J; junction bases left unmatched: 9. Germline CDR1 is SGHNT and CDR2 is YYREEE (reference sequence).

The clonotype originates from a middle-aged man with primary liver carcinoma and hepatitis B virus infection. The chain recombines TRBV5-4 with TRBJ2-5, with 9 bases aligning to TRBD1. What was sequenced was peripheral blood. CDR3 sequence: CASSLPGGQGQETQYF. For the CDR3, the DNA is TGTGCCAGCAGCCTACCGGGGGGACAGGGACAAGAGACCCAGTACTTC. Supplemented by reference TRBV5-4 and TRBJ2-5, the full variable domain reads ETGVTQSPTHLIKTRGQQVTLRCSSQSGHNTVSWYQQALGQGPQFIFQYYREEENGRGNFPPRFSGLQFPNYSSELNVNALELDDSALYLCASSLPGGQGQETQYFGPGTRLLVL.